This T cell receptor beta chain emerged from a study of neoadjuvant anti-PD-1 for oral cavity cancer. For the study at large: Patients without progression received a fourth nivolumab dose around day 43, then surgical resection on days 50-56.

Germline V gives CDR1 SEHNR, CDR2 FQNEAQ (reference sequence). This CDR3 comprises 13 residues. Unmatched junction bases numbered 7, after V lost 5 bases and J lost 7 bases. Stated time point: after neoadjuvant nivolumab, at surgical resection. The patients had HPV-negative, locally advanced oral cavity squamous cell carcinoma. Produced via immunoSEQ multiplex PCR; TCRdb's table is partial and in-frame only. The sample records 35,000 to 50,000 clones, 77% being singletons. The input for sequencing was PBMCs, taken after nivolumab (anti-PD-1) treatment. This rearrangement joins TRBV7-9 to TRBJ1-1, with 7 bases identical to TRBD1. The TCR originated in a person between 40 and 85 years old with oral cavity squamous cell carcinoma. The CDR3 here is CASSRTGSGEAFF. The CDR3 nucleotides read TGTGCCAGCAGCCGGACAGGATCGGGTGAAGCTTTCTTT.